The rows below give T cell receptor beta chains drawn from one sample of a study of cytomegalovirus exposure and HLA in healthy donors. Assay used: immunoSEQ multiplex PCR; TCRdb lists only in-frame clones, some missing. The data show about 120,000 clones, 83% seen once. The sequenced material came from PBMCs. The receptor set was obtained from a man aged 18 to 29 in good health and CMV-seropositive. The CDR3 runs from the conserved cysteine through the conserved F or W. The D gene is left open where the match is weak. Only some rows state a clone size, as once, few, many or a class for expanded clones.

TRBJ1-2,TRBD1,TRBV6-1,once,CASRADRDRYTF,TGTGCCAGCAGAGCAGACAGGGACCGGTACACCTTC
TRBJ2-7,-,TRBV11-2,few,CASSNEGSYEQYF,TGTGCCAGCAGTAACGAGGGCTCCTACGAGCAGTACTTC
TRBJ2-7,TRBD2,TRBV4-1,-,CASSPAGGYSYEQYF,TGCGCCAGCAGCCCGGCGGGGGGTTACTCCTACGAGCAGTACTTC
TRBJ1-1,TRBD1,TRBV6-1,-,CASSAGTGNTEAFF,TGTGCCAGCAGTGCCGGGACAGGAAACACTGAAGCTTTCTTT
TRBJ2-1,TRBD2,TRBV18,-,CASSLGGTDNEQFF,TGTGCCAGCTCCCTGGGGGGGACGGACAATGAGCAGTTCTTC
TRBJ1-2,-,TRBV28,-,CASSLVRTYGYTF,TGTGCCAGCAGTTTAGTCAGAACCTATGGCTACACCTTC
TRBJ1-2,-,TRBV20-1,-,CSAEDGYTF,TGCAGTGCGGAGGATGGCTACACCTTC
TRBJ2-7,-,TRBV12-2,-,CASRLNRGEYEQYF,TGTGCAAGTCGCTTAAACAGGGGAGAGTACGAGCAGTACTTC
TRBJ2-3,-,TRBV19,-,CASARPGTDTQYF,TGTGCCAGTGCTAGACCTGGGACAGATACGCAGTATTTT
TRBJ2-7,-,TRBV30,-,CAWSPGGARGQGKQYF,TGTGCCTGGAGTCCCGGGGGAGCGCGGGGCCAAGGGAAGCAGTACTTC
TRBJ1-5,-,TRBV7-8,-,CASGLNQPQHF,TGTGCCAGCGGCCTCAATCAGCCCCAGCATTTT
TRBJ2-3,TRBD2,TRBV4-2,-,CASSQDIRGGWDTQYF,TGTGCCAGCAGCCAAGATATACGGGGGGGATGGGATACGCAGTATTTT
TRBJ1-2,TRBD1,TRBV5-4,-,CASSGGTGVNYGYTF,TGTGCCAGCAGCGGGGGTACAGGGGTTAACTATGGCTACACCTTC
TRBJ2-1,TRBD2,TRBV10-2,-,CASSESGLAGYNEQFF,TGCGCCAGCAGTGAGTCGGGACTAGCGGGGTACAATGAGCAGTTCTTC
TRBJ2-7,-,TRBV15,-,CATSGPEEGTYEQYF,TGTGCCACCAGCGGACCAGAGGAGGGGACCTACGAGCAGTACTTC
TRBJ2-1,TRBD2,TRBV4-1,-,CASSQDLPGGNNEQFF,TGCGCCAGCAGCCAAGATCTTCCGGGGGGAAACAATGAGCAGTTCTTC
TRBJ2-1,TRBD1,TRBV9,-,CASSEPTGANEQFF,TGTGCCAGCAGCGAGCCGACAGGGGCGAATGAGCAGTTCTTC
TRBJ2-7,-,TRBV2,-,CASSKTASIYEQYF,TGTGCCAGCAGTAAGACAGCCTCGATCTACGAGCAGTACTTC
TRBJ1-2,-,TRBV5-1,-,CASSLAGLSGYTF,TGCGCCAGCAGCTTGGCAGGGTTGAGTGGCTACACCTTC
TRBJ1-5,-,TRBV5-6,-,CASKKGNQPQHF,TGTGCCAGCAAGAAGGGGAATCAGCCCCAGCATTTT
TRBJ2-5,TRBD1,TRBV6-1,-,CAESTGGQETQYF,TGTGCCGAATCCACAGGGGGGCAAGAGACCCAGTACTTC
TRBJ2-1,TRBD1,TRBV14,-,CASSRTTGGYNEQFF,TGTGCCAGCAGCCGTACCACAGGGGGGTACAATGAGCAGTTCTTC
TRBJ2-2,TRBD1,TRBV2,-,CASERTGNTGELFF,TGTGCCAGCGAAAGGACAGGGAACACCGGGGAGCTGTTTTTT
TRBJ2-7,TRBD2,TRBV19,-,CASSLRPGTSGGNPYEQYF,TGTGCCAGTAGTTTAAGACCAGGGACTAGCGGGGGGAACCCCTACGAGCAGTACTTC
TRBJ1-1,-,TRBV5-1,few,CASSLEAGNTEAFF,TGCGCCAGCAGCTTGGAGGCAGGGAACACTGAAGCTTTCTTT
TRBJ2-2,-,TRBV7-8,-,CASSMSSLNTGELFF,TGTGCCAGCAGCATGTCTAGCCTGAACACCGGGGAGCTGTTTTTT
TRBJ2-7,TRBD2,TRBV5-4,-,CATRGGGSHEQYF,TGTGCCACTAGGGGCGGGGGGAGTCACGAGCAGTACTTC
TRBJ2-5,TRBD2,TRBV4-2,-,CASSQEGTSGPLSRETQYF,TGTGCCAGCAGCCAAGAGGGGACTAGCGGTCCCCTGAGTCGAGAGACCCAGTACTTC
TRBJ2-1,-,TRBV7-9,-,CASSLVGHLYNEQFF,TGTGCCAGCAGCTTAGTGGGACACCTATACAATGAGCAGTTCTTC
TRBJ1-2,TRBD1,TRBV11-2,-,CASSLTGDGYTF,TGTGCCAGCAGCTTGACAGGGGATGGCTACACCTTC
TRBJ2-7,TRBD1,TRBV6-6,few,CASSYSTGGYEQYF,TGTGCCAGCAGTTACTCGACAGGGGGCTACGAGCAGTACTTC
TRBJ1-4,TRBD1,TRBV5-3,many,CARSLGQGNEKLFF,TGTGCCAGAAGCTTGGGACAGGGTAATGAAAAACTGTTTTTT
TRBJ1-5,-,TRBV10-3,-,CAISEGGGQPQHF,TGTGCCATCAGTGAGGGGGGAGGACAGCCCCAGCATTTT
TRBJ1-2,-,TRBV6-5,few,CASRTPGTLNYGYTF,TGTGCCAGCAGAACCCCGGGTACCCTTAACTATGGCTACACCTTC
TRBJ2-7,-,TRBV5-1,-,CASSLTSDTFYEQYF,TGCGCCAGCAGCTTAACCAGTGACACTTTCTACGAGCAGTACTTC
TRBJ2-5,-,TRBV18,few,CASSPNRDMYF,TGTGCCAGCTCACCAAACAGGGACATGTACTTC
TRBJ2-3,-,TRBV30,-,CAWALASDTQYF,TGTGCCTGGGCCCTAGCGTCAGATACGCAGTATTTT
TRBJ1-4,-,TRBV2,-,CASNRASTNEKLFF,TGTGCCAGCAACAGGGCTTCAACTAATGAAAAACTGTTTTTT
TRBJ1-6,-,TRBV28,-,CASSFYSGTLNSPLHF,TGTGCCAGCAGTTTTTATTCCGGGACACTCAATTCACCCCTCCACTTT
TRBJ2-2,TRBD1,TRBV10-3,once,CAIRTGTGAPTTGELFF,TGTGCCATCAGGACCGGGACAGGGGCCCCAACTACCGGGGAGCTGTTTTTT
TRBJ2-7,TRBD1,TRBV15,-,CATSVLPGQGYEQYF,TGTGCCACCAGCGTCTTACCGGGACAGGGCTACGAGCAGTACTTC
TRBJ2-1,-,TRBV6-1,-,CASSAQNEQFF,TGTGCCAGCAGTGCCCAGAATGAGCAGTTCTTC
TRBJ1-5,-,TRBV7-2,-,CASSLWEAPGPQHF,TGTGCCAGCAGCTTATGGGAGGCCCCAGGACCCCAGCATTTT
TRBJ1-1,TRBD1,TRBV6-5,-,CASALTGVNTEAFF,TGTGCCAGCGCCCTTACAGGGGTGAACACTGAAGCTTTCTTT
TRBJ2-2,-,TRBV9,-,CASSASVGELFF,TGTGCCAGCAGCGCCTCGGTCGGGGAGCTGTTTTTT
TRBJ1-4,-,TRBV6-5,few,CASSYSGTWNEKLFF,TGTGCCAGCAGTTACTCCGGGACATGGAATGAAAAACTGTTTTTT
TRBJ1-5,TRBD1,TRBV19,-,CASSIRTGDQPQHF,TGTGCCAGTAGTATACGGACAGGGGACCAGCCCCAGCATTTT
TRBJ2-5,TRBD2,TRBV18,-,CASSPTSGQETQYF,TGTGCCAGCTCCCCGACTAGCGGCCAAGAGACCCAGTACTTC
TRBJ2-7,TRBD1,TRBV5-1,-,CASQDRDSISYEQYF,TGCGCCAGCCAGGACCGGGACAGCATATCCTACGAGCAGTACTTC
TRBJ2-1,-,TRBV9,-,CASSVARAQGEQFF,TGTGCCAGCAGCGTAGCACGGGCCCAGGGTGAGCAGTTCTTC
TRBJ1-3,-,TRBV21-1,-,CASSKAFSSGNTIYF,TGTGCCAGCAGCAAAGCTTTCTCCTCTGGAAACACCATATATTTT
TRBJ1-4,-,TRBV5-6,few,CASSLQGAGTNEKLFF,TGTGCCAGCAGCTTGCAAGGGGCAGGGACTAATGAAAAACTGTTTTTT
TRBJ2-1,TRBD2,TRBV7-3,once,CASSFGGDEQFF,TGTGCCAGCAGCTTCGGGGGGGATGAGCAGTTCTTC
TRBJ1-1,-,TRBV6-1,-,CASSQWGGAEAFF,TGTGCCAGCAGTCAGTGGGGGGGGGCTGAAGCTTTCTTT
TRBJ2-3,TRBD2,TRBV7-6,-,CASSPGGGSDTQYF,TGTGCCAGCAGCCCCGGGGGGGGTTCAGATACGCAGTATTTT